This T cell receptor (beta chain) derives from a study of Ad26.COV2.S vaccination and SARS-CoV-2 variants. Produced via immunoSEQ multiplex PCR; TCRdb's table is partial and in-frame only. Of some 420,000 clones detected, over 75% appear once; the ten largest clones hold about 3.6%. Germline lookup yields CDR1 MGHDK and CDR2 SYGVNS. V lost 1 base and J lost 4, with 9 bases in between. CDR3 size: 14 residues. Treatment meaning: some 19 received Ad26.COV2.S at low or high dose, single or two shots; about 5 received placebo; per-sample allocation not given. Sampling took place 63 days after the first vaccine or placebo injection.

The source was peripheral blood, collected in a trial of Ad26.COV2.S vaccine versus placebo. The receptor comes from a person aged 18-60 years who received the Ad26.COV2.S COVID-19 vaccine or a placebo. V is TRBV25-1 and J is TRBJ2-3; no definite D call. The DNA of the CDR3 is TGTGCCAGCAGTGAATTCAAGGGATCAGATACGCAGTATTTT. This codes for CASSEFKGSDTQYF. Complete variable domain (other parts from reference TRBV25-1 and TRBJ2-3): EADIYQTPRYLVIGTGKKITLECSQTMGHDKMYWYQQDPGMELHLIHYSYGVNSTEKGDLSSESTVSRIRTEHFPLTLESARPSHTSQYLCASSEFKGSDTQYFGPGTRLTVL.